The 7 T cell receptor beta chains below were found in one sample sequenced in a study of TIL therapy for anti-PD-1-resistant metastatic lung cancer. Specified time point: pre-treatment sample, taken before nivolumab and TIL therapy. Most excised metastases sampled were pleural nodules or supraclavicular lymph nodes. This was the immunoSEQ v3 assay. TCRdb's copy holds only in-frame clones and misses some; the assay was immunoSEQ multiplex PCR. The sample yields about 95,000 clones, roughly two thirds seen once. Sequencing used tumor tissue, obtained at baseline. The receptor set was obtained from a person aged 25-79 years with non-small cell lung cancer.

In this sample, this clone turned up a few times. The chain employs TRBV24-1 and TRBJ2-3; the D is unclear. The CDR3 covers 13 residues. In germline, CDR1 is KGHDR, CDR2 SFDVKD. Deletions cut 2 bases from V and 6 bases from J, with 8 bases between. The CDR3 coding sequence is TGTGCCACCAGTGATTGGACCGGCGATACGCAGTATTTT. The encoded protein is CATSDWTGDTQYF.

The gene calls are TRBV19 and TRBJ1-5; 7 bases match TRBD1. The junction had 17 bases not matched to a gene; V was cut back by 8 bases and J by 10 bases. CDR1 and CDR2 from the germline V gene are LNHDA and SQIVND (reference sequence). The CDR3 covers 15 residues. The CDR3 region is CASGTWTGRIEPQHF. DNA of the CDR3: TGTGCCAGTGGAACCTGGACAGGTCGGATCGAACCCCAGCATTTT.

The chain joins TRBV5-1 to TRBJ2-3; weak D call: TRBD1 (6 bases). The CDR3 is 12 residues long. V lost 5 bases, J lost 5 bases, and 9 bases lay in between. CDR1 and CDR2 (germline): SGHRS, YFSETQ. This CDR3 reads CASRFRGDTQYF. The CDR3 DNA follows: TGCGCCAGCAGGTTCAGGGGAGATACGCAGTATTTT.

This sequence joins TRBV12-3 or TRBV12-4 and TRBJ2-5; no reliable D call. The germline V and J ends were trimmed by 6 bases and 5 bases, with 10 bases remaining between them. The CDR3 covers 12 residues. CDR3 region: CASSSIRETQYF. CDR3 nucleotide sequence: TGTGCCAGCAGCTCCATAAGGGAGACCCAGTACTTC.

The chain carries TRBV2 and TRBJ1-2; a weak D match, TRBD1 (5 bases). Germline V gene lookup returns CDR1 SNHLY and CDR2 FYNNEI. The CDR3 consists of 14 residues. V lost 2 bases and J 2 bases, leaving 9 bases between the germline ends. As DNA, the CDR3 is TGTGCCAGCAGTGAATATCAGGGCAACTATGGCTACACCTTC. This encodes CASSEYQGNYGYTF.

The chain recombines TRBV4-3 with TRBJ2-5; TRBD2 agrees at 7 bases. Trimming removed 1 base from V and 4 bases from J; junction bases left unmatched: 6. This CDR3 is 15 amino acids long. The germline V gene has CDR1 LGHNA and CDR2 YSLEER. This chain's CDR3 is CASSQGDGGRETQYF. The CDR3 nucleotides are TGCGCCAGCAGCCAAGGGGACGGGGGGAGAGAGACCCAGTACTTC.

The genes are TRBV7-2 and TRBJ2-1; 13 nucleotides match TRBD2. V dropped 5 bases and J dropped 1; count of bases not matched to a gene: 5. In germline, CDR1 is SGHTA, CDR2 FQGNSA. The CDR3 consists of 17 residues. CDR3 sequence (DNA): TGTGCCAGCAGCCGGACTAGCGGGAGTCTGTCCTACAATGAGCAGTTCTTC. It specifies CASSRTSGSLSYNEQFF.